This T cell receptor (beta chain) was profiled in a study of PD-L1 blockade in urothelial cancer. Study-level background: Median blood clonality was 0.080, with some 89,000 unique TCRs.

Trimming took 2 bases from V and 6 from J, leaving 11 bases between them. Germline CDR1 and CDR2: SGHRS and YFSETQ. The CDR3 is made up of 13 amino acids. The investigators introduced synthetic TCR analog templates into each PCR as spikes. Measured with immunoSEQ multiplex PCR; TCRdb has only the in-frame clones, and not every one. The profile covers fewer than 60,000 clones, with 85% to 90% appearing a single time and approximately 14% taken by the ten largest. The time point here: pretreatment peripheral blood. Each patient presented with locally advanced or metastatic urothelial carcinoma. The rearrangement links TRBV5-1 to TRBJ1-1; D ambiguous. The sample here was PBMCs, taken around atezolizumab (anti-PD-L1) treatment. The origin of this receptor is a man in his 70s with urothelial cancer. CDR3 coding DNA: TGCGCCAGCAGCTTAACAGCATTACCTGAAGCTTTCTTT. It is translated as CASSLTALPEAFF.